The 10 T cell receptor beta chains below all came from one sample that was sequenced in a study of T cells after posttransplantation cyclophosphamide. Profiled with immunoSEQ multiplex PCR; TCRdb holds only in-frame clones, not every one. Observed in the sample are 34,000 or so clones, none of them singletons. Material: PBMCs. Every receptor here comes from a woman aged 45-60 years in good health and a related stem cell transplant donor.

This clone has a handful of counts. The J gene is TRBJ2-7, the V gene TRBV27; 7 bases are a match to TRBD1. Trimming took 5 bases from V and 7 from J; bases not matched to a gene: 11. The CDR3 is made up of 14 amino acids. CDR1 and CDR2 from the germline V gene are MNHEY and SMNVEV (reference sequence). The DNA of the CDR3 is TGTGCCAGCAGTCCCCGGGACAGCTCCCGGGAGCAGTACTTC. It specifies CASSPRDSSREQYF.

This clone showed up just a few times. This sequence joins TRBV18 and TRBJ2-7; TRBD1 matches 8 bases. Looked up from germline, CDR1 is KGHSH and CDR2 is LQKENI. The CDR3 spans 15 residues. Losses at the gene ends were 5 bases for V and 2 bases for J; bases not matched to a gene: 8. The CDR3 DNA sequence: TGTGCCAGCTCATCCTCCTTGGACAGGGCCTACGAGCAGTACTTC. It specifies CASSSSLDRAYEQYF.

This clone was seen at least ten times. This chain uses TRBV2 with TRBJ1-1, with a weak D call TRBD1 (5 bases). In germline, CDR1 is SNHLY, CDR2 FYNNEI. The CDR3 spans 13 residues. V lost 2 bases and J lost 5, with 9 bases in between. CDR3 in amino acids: CASSERGWTEAFF. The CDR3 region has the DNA TGTGCCAGCAGTGAACGGGGGTGGACTGAAGCTTTCTTT.

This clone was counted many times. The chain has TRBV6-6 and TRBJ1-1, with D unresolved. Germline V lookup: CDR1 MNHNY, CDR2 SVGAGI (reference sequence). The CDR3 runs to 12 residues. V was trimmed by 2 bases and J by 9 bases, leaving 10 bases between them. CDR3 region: CASSYEGRKAFF. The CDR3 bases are TGTGCCAGCAGTTACGAGGGCCGGAAAGCTTTCTTT.

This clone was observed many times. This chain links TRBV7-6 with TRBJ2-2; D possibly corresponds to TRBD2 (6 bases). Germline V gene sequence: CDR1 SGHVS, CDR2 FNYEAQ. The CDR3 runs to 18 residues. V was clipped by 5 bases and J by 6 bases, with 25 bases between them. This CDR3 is CASSLSTRVGRDSGELFF. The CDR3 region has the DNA TGTGCCAGCAGCCTCTCGACTAGGGTGGGGCGGGATTCCGGGGAGCTGTTTTTT.

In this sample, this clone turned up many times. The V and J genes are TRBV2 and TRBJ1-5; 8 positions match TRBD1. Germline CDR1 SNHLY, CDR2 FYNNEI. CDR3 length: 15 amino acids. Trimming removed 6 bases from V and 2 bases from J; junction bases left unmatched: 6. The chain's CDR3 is CASRTTGGRNQPQHF. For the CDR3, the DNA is TGTGCCAGCAGGACTACAGGGGGACGCAATCAGCCCCAGCATTTT.

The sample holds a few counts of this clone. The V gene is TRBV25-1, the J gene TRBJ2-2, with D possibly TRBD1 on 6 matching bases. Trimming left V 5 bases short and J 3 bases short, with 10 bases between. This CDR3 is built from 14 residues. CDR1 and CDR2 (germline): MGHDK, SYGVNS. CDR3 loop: CASSLAGDTGELFF. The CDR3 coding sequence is TGTGCCAGCAGTCTAGCAGGGGACACCGGGGAGCTGTTTTTT.

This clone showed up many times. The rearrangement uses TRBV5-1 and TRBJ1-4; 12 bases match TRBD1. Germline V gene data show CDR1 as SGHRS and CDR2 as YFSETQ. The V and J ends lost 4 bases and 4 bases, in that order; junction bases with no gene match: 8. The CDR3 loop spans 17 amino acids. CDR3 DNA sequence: TGCGCCAGCAGCCCCGGGACAGGGGGCCACTTTAATGAAAAACTGTTTTTT. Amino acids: CASSPGTGGHFNEKLFF.

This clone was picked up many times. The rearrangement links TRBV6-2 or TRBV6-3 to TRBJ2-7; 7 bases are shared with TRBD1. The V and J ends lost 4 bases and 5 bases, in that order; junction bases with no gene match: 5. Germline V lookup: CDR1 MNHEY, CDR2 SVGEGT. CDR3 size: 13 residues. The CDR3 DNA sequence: TGTGCCAGCAGTTTACAGGGGCTAAACGAGCAGTACTTC. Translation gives CASSLQGLNEQYF.

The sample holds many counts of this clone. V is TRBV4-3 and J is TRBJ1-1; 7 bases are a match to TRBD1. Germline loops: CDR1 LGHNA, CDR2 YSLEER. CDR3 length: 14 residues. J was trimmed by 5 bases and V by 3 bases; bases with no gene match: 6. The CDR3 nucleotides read TGCGCCAGCAGCCACGCACAGGGGCGGACTGAAGCTTTCTTT. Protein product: CASSHAQGRTEAFF.